This TCR beta chain derives from a study of T-cell reconstitution after alpha-beta-depleted transplantation in children. Per the germline V gene, CDR1 is SGHRS and CDR2 is YFSETQ. The CDR3 spans 16 residues. V lost 0 bases to trimming and J lost 4 bases, with 16 bases between them. This clonotype was seen repeatedly, ten times or more. Preparation of the TCRbeta library used unique molecular identifiers. MiXCR, applied by TCRdb to the PCR reads, yields one record per CDR3 protein. The data hold roughly 180,000 distinct CDR3 sequences, with approximately 14% observed a single time. The receptor was isolated from a human donor who donated a stem cell graft to a child with acute lymphoblastic leukemia. The rearrangement joins TRBV5-1 to TRBJ2-5; D not resolved. This specimen was PBMCs from the stem cell graft donor, taken from the stem cell graft. The CDR3 here is CASSLERIPPRETQYF. Here the CDR3 DNA reads TGCGCCAGCAGCTTGGAACGGATACCCCCTCGAGAGACCCAGTACTTC. Drawing the rest from reference TRBV5-1 and TRBJ2-5, the complete variable domain is KAGVTQTPRYLIKTRGQQVTLSCSPISGHRSVSWYQQTPGQGLQFLFEYFSETQRNKGNFPGRFSGRQFSNSRSEMNVSTLELGDSALYLCASSLERIPPRETQYFGPGTRLLVL.